The rows below give T cell receptor beta chains drawn from one sample of a study of Ad26.COV2.S vaccination and SARS-CoV-2 variants. Libraries were prepared by immunoSEQ multiplex PCR; TCRdb keeps only in-frame clonotypes and omits some of them. The sample contains 180,000 or so clones, around 88% of which appear only once. Source: peripheral blood, taken after recovery from COVID-19. Every receptor here comes from a human donor who had recovered from COVID-19. The CDR3 runs from the conserved cysteine through the conserved F or W. D genes are given only for firm matches. Clone size is shown for a subset of rows, as once, few, many or a class of expanded clone.

v_gene: TRBV19
d_gene: NA
j_gene: TRBJ2-7
abundance: few
CDR3aa: CASSIGGGPPPREQYF
CDR3nt: TGTGCCAGTAGTATAGGTGGGGGCCCTCCTCCTCGGGAGCAGTACTTC

v_gene: TRBV29-1
d_gene: NA
j_gene: TRBJ2-1
abundance: NA
CDR3aa: CTIRGVLGEQFF
CDR3nt: TGCACCATTAGGGGGGTTTTGGGAGAGCAGTTCTTC

v_gene: TRBV7-9
d_gene: NA
j_gene: TRBJ1-1
abundance: NA
CDR3aa: CASIAWGSDTEAFF
CDR3nt: TGTGCCAGCATAGCGTGGGGGTCCGACACTGAAGCTTTCTTT

v_gene: TRBV18
d_gene: NA
j_gene: TRBJ2-1
abundance: NA
CDR3aa: CASSPPVGSSYNEQFF
CDR3nt: TGTGCCAGCTCACCACCAGTTGGGAGCTCCTACAATGAGCAGTTCTTC

v_gene: TRBV9
d_gene: TRBD1
j_gene: TRBJ1-2
abundance: NA
CDR3aa: CASSDPGGLYGYTF
CDR3nt: TGTGCCAGCAGCGACCCAGGGGGGCTCTATGGCTACACCTTC

v_gene: TRBV24-1
d_gene: TRBD2
j_gene: TRBJ2-3
abundance: NA
CDR3aa: CATSESEGGDTQYF
CDR3nt: TGTGCCACCAGTGAATCTGAGGGAGGGGATACGCAGTATTTT

v_gene: TRBV6-6
d_gene: NA
j_gene: TRBJ2-5
abundance: NA
CDR3aa: CASSTYQETQYF
CDR3nt: TGTGCCAGCAGCACCTACCAAGAGACCCAGTACTTC

v_gene: TRBV2
d_gene: TRBD1
j_gene: TRBJ1-2
abundance: NA
CDR3aa: CASRRQGARENGYTF
CDR3nt: TGTGCCAGCAGGCGACAGGGGGCTAGAGAGAATGGCTACACCTTC

v_gene: TRBV6-5
d_gene: TRBD1
j_gene: TRBJ1-1
abundance: few
CDR3aa: CASTPGQGVTEAFF
CDR3nt: TGTGCCAGCACTCCGGGACAGGGGGTCACTGAAGCTTTCTTT

v_gene: TRBV25-1
d_gene: TRBD1
j_gene: TRBJ2-1
abundance: NA
CDR3aa: CASSEPGTGNNEQFF
CDR3nt: TGTGCCAGCAGTGAACCCGGGACAGGCAACAATGAGCAGTTCTTC

v_gene: TRBV4-2
d_gene: NA
j_gene: TRBJ1-5
abundance: NA
CDR3aa: CASSQESGVGQPQHF
CDR3nt: TGTGCCAGCAGCCAAGAATCAGGAGTGGGACAGCCCCAGCATTTT

v_gene: TRBV5-1
d_gene: TRBD1
j_gene: TRBJ1-2
abundance: NA
CDR3aa: CASRGTGASYGYTF
CDR3nt: TGCGCCAGCAGAGGGACAGGGGCCTCCTATGGCTACACCTTC

v_gene: TRBV29-1
d_gene: TRBD1
j_gene: TRBJ2-1
abundance: NA
CDR3aa: CSAGDRRLRGSYNEQFF
CDR3nt: TGCAGCGCTGGGGACAGGAGGTTACGAGGCTCCTACAATGAGCAGTTCTTC

v_gene: TRBV2
d_gene: NA
j_gene: TRBJ1-2
abundance: NA
CDR3aa: CASKEGEQGYGYTF
CDR3nt: TGTGCCAGCAAAGAGGGGGAGCAGGGCTATGGCTACACCTTC

v_gene: TRBV29-1
d_gene: TRBD2
j_gene: TRBJ2-7
abundance: NA
CDR3aa: CSVEKASGRGSYEQYF
CDR3nt: TGCAGCGTTGAAAAGGCTAGCGGGAGGGGTAGCTACGAGCAGTACTTC

v_gene: TRBV5-1
d_gene: NA
j_gene: TRBJ2-3
abundance: once
CDR3aa: CASSLDGTPGGDIGTDTQYF
CDR3nt: TGCGCCAGCAGCTTGGATGGGACTCCGGGTGGGGATATCGGAACAGATACGCAGTATTTT

v_gene: TRBV3-1/TRBV3-2
d_gene: TRBD1
j_gene: TRBJ1-2
abundance: NA
CDR3aa: CASSQGTGTGRVYTF
CDR3nt: TGTGCCAGCAGCCAAGGGACCGGGACAGGGAGGGTCTACACCTTC

v_gene: TRBV6-5
d_gene: NA
j_gene: TRBJ1-1
abundance: NA
CDR3aa: CASSPSAGLEAFF
CDR3nt: TGTGCCAGCTCCCCTAGTGCAGGGCTTGAAGCTTTCTTT

v_gene: TRBV6-1
d_gene: NA
j_gene: TRBJ1-2
abundance: NA
CDR3aa: CASSERPGPEYGYTF
CDR3nt: TGTGCCAGCAGTGAACGGCCGGGCCCAGAGTATGGCTACACCTTC

v_gene: TRBV5-6
d_gene: TRBD2
j_gene: TRBJ2-7
abundance: NA
CDR3aa: CASSLFSGSEQYF
CDR3nt: TGTGCCAGCAGCTTGTTCAGCGGGAGCGAGCAGTACTTC

v_gene: TRBV2
d_gene: NA
j_gene: TRBJ2-7
abundance: NA
CDR3aa: CASTSDSYEQYF
CDR3nt: TGTGCCAGCACCTCGGACAGCTACGAGCAGTACTTC

v_gene: TRBV27
d_gene: NA
j_gene: TRBJ1-4
abundance: once
CDR3aa: CASSLRYRANEKLFF
CDR3nt: TGTGCCAGCAGTTTGCGTTACAGGGCAAATGAAAAACTGTTTTTT

v_gene: TRBV11-3
d_gene: NA
j_gene: TRBJ1-2
abundance: NA
CDR3aa: CASSLEGAGPGVGYTF
CDR3nt: TGTGCCAGCAGCTTAGAGGGGGCCGGGCCGGGTGTGGGCTACACCTTC

v_gene: TRBV29-1
d_gene: NA
j_gene: TRBJ2-1
abundance: NA
CDR3aa: CSVEGAGLTGDEQFF
CDR3nt: TGCAGCGTTGAGGGGGCAGGGCTAACGGGGGATGAGCAGTTCTTC

v_gene: TRBV5-1
d_gene: TRBD2
j_gene: TRBJ2-1
abundance: NA
CDR3aa: CASSLLSGVYNEQFF
CDR3nt: TGCGCCAGCAGCTTGCTGAGCGGGGTATACAATGAGCAGTTCTTC

v_gene: TRBV5-6
d_gene: NA
j_gene: TRBJ1-2
abundance: NA
CDR3aa: CASSFGTSQGGYTF
CDR3nt: TGTGCCAGCAGCTTTGGGACAAGCCAGGGGGGCTACACCTTC

v_gene: TRBV5-6
d_gene: NA
j_gene: TRBJ1-3
abundance: NA
CDR3aa: CASSLGTGLGNTIYF
CDR3nt: TGTGCCAGCAGCTTAGGTACGGGACTTGGAAACACCATATATTTT

v_gene: TRBV5-1
d_gene: TRBD1
j_gene: TRBJ2-7
abundance: NA
CDR3aa: CASSPGTAIYEQYF
CDR3nt: TGCGCCAGCAGCCCTGGGACAGCAATATACGAGCAGTACTTC

v_gene: TRBV6-6
d_gene: TRBD1
j_gene: TRBJ1-2
abundance: NA
CDR3aa: CASSPRGAVYYGYTF
CDR3nt: TGTGCCAGCAGTCCCAGGGGGGCCGTATACTATGGCTACACCTTC

v_gene: TRBV5-1
d_gene: TRBD2
j_gene: TRBJ2-7
abundance: NA
CDR3aa: CASTTSGGHEQYF
CDR3nt: TGCGCCAGCACGACTAGCGGGGGCCACGAGCAGTACTTC

v_gene: TRBV7-2
d_gene: NA
j_gene: TRBJ2-7
abundance: few
CDR3aa: CASSAQLAQGYEQYF
CDR3nt: TGTGCCAGCAGCGCCCAGTTAGCCCAAGGGTACGAGCAGTACTTC

v_gene: TRBV24-1
d_gene: TRBD1
j_gene: TRBJ1-5
abundance: NA
CDR3aa: CATSGDRGSNQPQHF
CDR3nt: TGTGCCACCAGTGGCGACAGGGGAAGCAATCAGCCCCAGCATTTT

v_gene: TRBV9
d_gene: NA
j_gene: TRBJ1-6
abundance: NA
CDR3aa: CASSRGSSYNSPLHF
CDR3nt: TGTGCCAGCAGCAGGGGGAGCTCCTATAATTCACCCCTCCACTTT

v_gene: TRBV11-3
d_gene: NA
j_gene: TRBJ1-2
abundance: NA
CDR3aa: CASSLPGTGGGYTF
CDR3nt: TGTGCCAGCAGCCTCCCAGGGACCGGGGGTGGCTACACCTTC

v_gene: TRBV10-1
d_gene: NA
j_gene: TRBJ2-5
abundance: once
CDR3aa: CASRGLAFQETQYF
CDR3nt: TGCGCCAGCAGGGGCCTCGCGTTCCAAGAGACCCAGTACTTC

v_gene: TRBV2
d_gene: TRBD1
j_gene: TRBJ2-3
abundance: NA
CDR3aa: CASSWTGGNTDTQYF
CDR3nt: TGTGCCAGCAGTTGGACAGGGGGCAACACAGATACGCAGTATTTT

v_gene: TRBV27
d_gene: NA
j_gene: TRBJ2-5
abundance: NA
CDR3aa: CASKRATGLPETQYF
CDR3nt: TGTGCCAGCAAAAGGGCGACGGGCCTTCCGGAGACCCAGTACTTC

v_gene: TRBV10-3
d_gene: TRBD1
j_gene: TRBJ1-1
abundance: NA
CDR3aa: CAIRGTGVWGTEAFF
CDR3nt: TGTGCCATCAGGGGGACAGGGGTGTGGGGCACTGAAGCTTTCTTT

v_gene: TRBV24-1
d_gene: TRBD2
j_gene: TRBJ2-1
abundance: NA
CDR3aa: CATGGGDWGEQFF
CDR3nt: TGTGCCACCGGCGGGGGAGACTGGGGTGAGCAGTTCTTC

v_gene: TRBV4-2
d_gene: NA
j_gene: TRBJ2-3
abundance: NA
CDR3aa: CASSPGHFSDTQYF
CDR3nt: TGTGCCAGCAGCCCGGGACACTTCTCAGATACGCAGTATTTT

v_gene: TRBV9
d_gene: TRBD1
j_gene: TRBJ2-5
abundance: NA
CDR3aa: CASSDSRDRGRETQYF
CDR3nt: TGTGCCAGCAGCGACAGCCGGGACAGGGGGCGAGAGACCCAGTACTTC

v_gene: TRBV10-3
d_gene: TRBD2
j_gene: TRBJ2-5
abundance: NA
CDR3aa: CAIRDGSGASGETQYF
CDR3nt: TGTGCCATCAGGGACGGTAGCGGGGCCTCTGGGGAGACCCAGTACTTC

v_gene: TRBV9
d_gene: TRBD2
j_gene: TRBJ2-1
abundance: NA
CDR3aa: CASSVVSSGSLNEQFF
CDR3nt: TGTGCCAGCAGCGTAGTCTCTAGCGGGAGTCTAAATGAGCAGTTCTTC

v_gene: TRBV14
d_gene: TRBD1
j_gene: TRBJ1-1
abundance: NA
CDR3aa: CASSPFQGALTEAFF
CDR3nt: TGTGCCAGCAGCCCATTTCAGGGGGCTCTGACTGAAGCTTTCTTT